Shown below are 6 T cell receptor beta chains from a single sample sequenced in a study of Graves' ophthalmopathy and Graves' hyperthyroidism. RNA served as the template for amplifying TCR beta CDR3 regions. HTBI primers served in a first-round RT-PCR, which a second-round multiplex PCR followed. TCRdb recomputed calls from the multiplex PCR reads with MiXCR, one row per CDR3 protein. The sample consists of 900,000 to 1,200,000 distinct CDR3 sequences, roughly two fifths of them appearing once. The specimen was peripheral blood or thyroid tissue (not recorded which). The receptor set was obtained from an adult man with Graves' hyperthyroidism.

This chain links TRBV4-1 with TRBJ2-5; 13 nucleotides align to TRBD2. With 4 bases clipped from V and 1 base from J, the junction kept 12 bases outside the gene matches. Germline V gene sequence: CDR1 MGHRA, CDR2 YSYEKL. The CDR3 totals 19 residues. The CDR3 nucleotides read TGCGCCAGCAGCCTTTTTCCCGGGACTAGCGGGGAAGGCCAAGAGACCCAGTACTTC. It codes for CASSLFPGTSGEGQETQYF.

This clonotype was detected only once. The chain joins TRBV7-2 to TRBJ1-1; TRBD1 might be the D (6 bases). This CDR3 contains 14 residues. The V gene's germline CDR1 is SGHTA and CDR2 FQGNSA. The V end lost 6 bases, the J end lost 5 bases, and 16 bases lay between the germline ends. The CDR3 is CASRSGTPRTEAFF. The CDR3 coding sequence is TGTGCCAGCAGGTCTGGGACACCGAGAACTGAAGCTTTCTTT.

The table lists this clonotype with many counts. The rearrangement links TRBV14 to TRBJ2-5; D not resolved. V dropped 4 bases and J dropped 2 bases, with 14 bases sitting between them. The CDR3 is made up of 15 amino acids. From germline, CDR1 is SGHDN and CDR2 FVKESK. The CDR3 loop is CASSPARRPQETQYF. The CDR3 bases are TGTGCCAGCAGCCCGGCGCGTCGACCACAAGAGACCCAGTACTTC. Variable domain in full (rest from reference TRBV14 and TRBJ2-5): EAGVTQFPSHSVIEKGQTVTLRCDPISGHDNLYWYRRVMGKEIKFLLHFVKESKQDESGMPNNRFLAERTGGTYSTLKVQPAELEDSGVYFCASSPARRPQETQYFGPGTRLLVL.

This chain links TRBV12-3 or TRBV12-4 with TRBJ2-5, with a tentative D call TRBD2 (5 bases). The CDR3 contains 14 residues. The V and J ends lost 2 bases and 0 bases respectively, with 7 bases between them. The CDR3 DNA reads TGTGCCAGCAGTTTATGGAGGTACCAAGAGACCCAGTACTTC. This gives the protein CASSLWRYQETQYF.

V and J are TRBV5-4 and TRBJ2-2; D could derive from TRBD1 or TRBD2 (5 bases each). V lost 0 bases, J lost 3 bases, and 12 bases lay in between. Per the germline V gene, CDR1 is SGHNT and CDR2 is YYREEE (reference sequence). This CDR3 is 16 amino acids long. The chain's CDR3 is CASSLAHGGYTGELFF. For the CDR3, the DNA is TGTGCCAGCAGCTTGGCCCATGGGGGATACACCGGGGAGCTGTTTTTT. The full variable domain, in which reference TRBV5-4 and TRBJ2-2 provide the parts outside the CDR3, is ETGVTQSPTHLIKTRGQQVTLRCSSQSGHNTVSWYQQALGQGPQFIFQYYREEENGRGNFPPRFSGLQFPNYSSELNVNALELDDSALYLCASSLAHGGYTGELFFGEGSRLTVL.

The chain has TRBV30 and TRBJ1-4, with 7 bases identical to TRBD1. The CDR3 totals 15 residues. Trimming took 4 bases from V and 6 from J; bases not matched to a gene: 11. CDR1 is GTSNPN, CDR2 SVGIG, per germline (reference sequence). The CDR3 DNA reads TGTGCCTGGACTACTAAGAGCAGGGGGGATGAAAAACTGTTTTTT. Translation: CAWTTKSRGDEKLFF.